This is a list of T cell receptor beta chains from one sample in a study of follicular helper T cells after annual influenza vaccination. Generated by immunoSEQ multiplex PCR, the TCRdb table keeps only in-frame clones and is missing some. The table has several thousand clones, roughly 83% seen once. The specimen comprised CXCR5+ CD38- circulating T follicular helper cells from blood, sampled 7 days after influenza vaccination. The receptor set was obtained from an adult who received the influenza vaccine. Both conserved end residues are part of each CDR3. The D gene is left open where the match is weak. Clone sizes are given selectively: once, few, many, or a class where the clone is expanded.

CDR3: CASSLQGLGGNTIYF
DNA: TGTGCCAGCAGCTTACAGGGGCTGGGTGGAAACACCATATATTTT
V: TRBV7-2
size: NA
J: TRBJ1-3
D: NA

CDR3: CASSADIQETQYF
DNA: TGTGCCAGCAGTGCGGATATTCAAGAGACCCAGTACTTC
V: TRBV2
size: NA
J: TRBJ2-5
D: NA

CDR3: CASSLDGGISYNEQFF
DNA: TGTGCCAGCAGCTTAGATGGCGGGATCTCCTACAATGAGCAGTTCTTC
V: TRBV11-3
size: few
J: TRBJ2-1
D: NA

CDR3: CAPQKRDAMRFGNTIYF
DNA: TGTGCCCCGCAAAAACGGGACGCCATGCGATTCGGAAACACCATATATTTT
V: TRBV15
size: NA
J: TRBJ1-3
D: NA

CDR3: CASSLGNIGQETQYF
DNA: TGTGCCAGCAGCTTAGGAAATATAGGACAAGAGACCCAGTACTTC
V: TRBV11-3
size: NA
J: TRBJ2-5
D: NA

CDR3: CASSSPGTGGGSEAFF
DNA: TGTGCCAGCAGCAGCCCCGGGACAGGGGGCGGATCTGAAGCTTTCTTT
V: TRBV7-9
size: NA
J: TRBJ1-1
D: TRBD1

CDR3: CASSIGRGGSSYEQYF
DNA: TGTGCCAGTAGTATAGGACGGGGCGGGAGCTCCTACGAGCAGTACTTC
V: TRBV19
size: few
J: TRBJ2-7
D: TRBD2

CDR3: CASSSPGTSLGNEQFF
DNA: TGTGCCAGCAGTTCCCCCGGGACTAGTCTCGGGAATGAGCAGTTCTTC
V: TRBV28
size: NA
J: TRBJ2-1
D: TRBD2

CDR3: CASSSNPPAFF
DNA: TGTGCCAGCAGCTCGAACCCGCCGGCTTTCTTT
V: TRBV7-8
size: few
J: TRBJ1-1
D: NA

CDR3: CASSLMARGDGELFF
DNA: TGTGCCAGCAGCTTAATGGCCAGGGGGGACGGGGAGCTGTTTTTT
V: TRBV7-3
size: NA
J: TRBJ2-2
D: NA

CDR3: CASSPRLASDTQYF
DNA: TGTGCCAGCAGCCCCCGGCTGGCATCAGATACGCAGTATTTT
V: TRBV7-3
size: NA
J: TRBJ2-3
D: NA

CDR3: CASSLDRETEAFF
DNA: TGTGCCAGCAGCCTCGACAGGGAAACTGAAGCTTTCTTT
V: TRBV7-3
size: NA
J: TRBJ1-1
D: TRBD1

CDR3: CASSPPEGRYNEQFF
DNA: TGTGCCAGCAGTCCCCCCGAGGGTCGCTACAATGAGCAGTTCTTC
V: TRBV28
size: NA
J: TRBJ2-1
D: NA

CDR3: CASRRTGGETEAFF
DNA: TGCGCCAGCAGAAGGACAGGGGGCGAAACTGAAGCTTTCTTT
V: TRBV5-1
size: once
J: TRBJ1-1
D: TRBD1

CDR3: CASNQGQGINQPQHF
DNA: TGTGCCAGCAACCAGGGACAGGGGATAAATCAGCCCCAGCATTTT
V: TRBV28
size: NA
J: TRBJ1-5
D: TRBD1

CDR3: CASSRTGTGINGYTF
DNA: TGTGCCAGCAGCCGAACCGGGACAGGGATCAATGGCTACACCTTC
V: TRBV7-9
size: once
J: TRBJ1-2
D: TRBD1

CDR3: CASRSRQGELLNYGYTF
DNA: TGTGCAAGTCGTTCGCGACAGGGGGAACTATTGAACTATGGCTACACCTTC
V: TRBV12-2
size: NA
J: TRBJ1-2
D: NA

CDR3: CASSRGPSTDTQYF
DNA: TGTGCCAGCAGCCGGGGGCCTAGCACAGATACGCAGTATTTT
V: TRBV7-3
size: NA
J: TRBJ2-3
D: NA

CDR3: CATKKGNYGYTF
DNA: TGTGCCACCAAAAAAGGAAACTATGGCTACACCTTC
V: TRBV28
size: NA
J: TRBJ1-2
D: NA

CDR3: CASSEGGTSGYNEQFF
DNA: TGTGCCAGCAGTGAAGGGGGGACTAGCGGTTACAATGAGCAGTTCTTC
V: TRBV6-1
size: once
J: TRBJ2-1
D: TRBD2

CDR3: CASSQDTYMSDTQYF
DNA: TGCGCCAGCAGCCAAGATACGTATATGTCGGATACGCAGTATTTT
V: TRBV4-1
size: few
J: TRBJ2-3
D: NA

CDR3: CASSHLPGSLRETQYF
DNA: TGCGCCAGCAGCCACCTCCCAGGGAGCCTCCGGGAGACCCAGTACTTC
V: TRBV4-1
size: NA
J: TRBJ2-5
D: NA

CDR3: CASSPLGLWETQYF
DNA: TGTGCCAGCAGTCCGCTAGGCCTGTGGGAGACCCAGTACTTC
V: TRBV27
size: NA
J: TRBJ2-5
D: NA

CDR3: CASSPPQLPNYGYTF
DNA: TGTGCCAGCTCACCACCCCAGCTCCCTAACTATGGCTACACCTTC
V: TRBV18
size: NA
J: TRBJ1-2
D: NA

CDR3: CASSQQGSRNYNEQFF
DNA: TGTGCCAGCAGCCAACAGGGTAGCCGTAACTACAATGAGCAGTTCTTC
V: TRBV5-8
size: NA
J: TRBJ2-1
D: NA

CDR3: CATSRGQDAYEQYF
DNA: TGTGCCACCAGCAGAGGACAAGACGCTTACGAGCAGTACTTC
V: TRBV15
size: few
J: TRBJ2-7
D: NA

CDR3: CASSLGDLAGELFF
DNA: TGCGCCAGCAGCTTGGGCGATTTGGCCGGGGAGCTGTTTTTT
V: TRBV5-1
size: NA
J: TRBJ2-2
D: NA

CDR3: CATSRLAGARTHPYEQYF
DNA: TGTGCCACCTCTCGACTAGCGGGAGCGCGTACCCACCCCTACGAGCAGTACTTC
V: TRBV28
size: NA
J: TRBJ2-7
D: TRBD2